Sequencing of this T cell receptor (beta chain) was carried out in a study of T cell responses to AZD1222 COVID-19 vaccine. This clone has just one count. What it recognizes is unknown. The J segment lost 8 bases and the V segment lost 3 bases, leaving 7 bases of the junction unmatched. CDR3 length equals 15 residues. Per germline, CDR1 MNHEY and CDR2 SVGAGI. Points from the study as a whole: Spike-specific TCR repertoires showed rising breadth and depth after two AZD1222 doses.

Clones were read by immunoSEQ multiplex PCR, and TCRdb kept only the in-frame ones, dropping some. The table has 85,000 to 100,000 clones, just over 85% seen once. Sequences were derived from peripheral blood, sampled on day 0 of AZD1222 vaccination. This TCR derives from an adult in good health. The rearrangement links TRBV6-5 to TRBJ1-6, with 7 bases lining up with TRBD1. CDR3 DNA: TGTGCCAGCAGTTATTCCGGGACAGACGATTCACCCCTCCACTTT. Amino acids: CASSYSGTDDSPLHF.